This paragraph covers one TCR beta chain sequence. Its target is unknown. Primers: 60 Vbeta forward and 13 Jbeta reverse. Profiled with immunoSEQ multiplex PCR; TCRdb holds only in-frame clones, not every one. The data show around 170,000 clones, 84% seen once. The data stem from a study of cytomegalovirus exposure and HLA in healthy donors. Germline CDR1 is MNHNY and CDR2 is SVGAGI (reference sequence). V lost 0 bases, J lost 9 bases, and 7 bases lay in between. The CDR3 totals 12 residues. The study's findings and limits: For cytomegalovirus status, the classifier reportedly gave diagnoses with high specificity and sensitivity. Of the V segments, some could not be distinguished, including TRBV6-2 and TRBV6-3, and were excluded. Most CMV-associated TCR beta chains appeared HLA-restricted in a later analysis.

The TCR sequence derives from a woman aged 45-65 years in good health and CMV-seropositive. This chain connects TRBV6-6 to TRBJ2-3, with unresolved D. The specimen sequenced was PBMCs. CDR3 sequence: CASSYSTYTQYF. CDR3 DNA sequence: TGTGCCAGCAGTTACTCAACTTACACGCAGTATTTT.